Listed below are T cell receptor beta chains from one sample, sequenced in a study of blood T cell repertoires in COVID-19. TCRdb keeps only in-frame clones here, not all; method: immunoSEQ multiplex PCR. In the table there are 170,000 or so clones, 84% of which are singletons. Material for sequencing was peripheral blood. The receptors were gathered from a man aged 18 to 29 with active or convalescent COVID-19. Each CDR3 is given with its conserved first and last residue. A D gene is named only where the DNA matches it firmly. The size entry is marked missing in some rows and otherwise reads once, few, many or a size class.

>TRBV5-6|TRBJ1-2|TRBD1|few
TGTGCCAGCAGCCAGGACAGGGGGCCGCGAGGCTACACCTTC
CASSQDRGPRGYTF
>TRBV6-5|TRBJ2-7|TRBD1|-
TGTGCCAGCAGTCCCACGGGACAGGTCTACGAGCAGTACTTC
CASSPTGQVYEQYF
>TRBV25-1|TRBJ1-5|-|-
TGTGCCAGCAGGAACAGGGAGTGCAATCAGCCCCAGCATTTT
CASRNRECNQPQHF
>TRBV6-6|TRBJ2-5|-|-
TGTGCCAGCAAGGCCGGCAGGGGGGCCCCAGAGACCCAGTACTTC
CASKAGRGAPETQYF
>TRBV5-4|TRBJ2-3|TRBD2|once
TGTGCCAGCAGAAAGGACACCCCCGGACTAGCGGGAGGCACAGATACGCAGTATTTT
CASRKDTPGLAGGTDTQYF
>TRBV7-6|TRBJ1-1|TRBD1|-
TGTGCCAGCAGCTTAATTGGAGGGACAGGGCGAGGGAACACTGAAGCTTTCTTT
CASSLIGGTGRGNTEAFF
>TRBV4-1|TRBJ2-4|TRBD2|-
TGCGCCAGCAGCCTCAACGGAGCGGGGGGGGACATTCAGTACTTC
CASSLNGAGGDIQYF
>TRBV11-1|TRBJ2-7|TRBD1|-
TGTGCCAGCAGCTTAGGAGGGACAGCAACCTACGAGCAGTACTTC
CASSLGGTATYEQYF
>TRBV7-2|TRBJ2-7|TRBD2|-
TGTGCCAGCAGCTCTAGGGAGGGACGGTTCAGCTCCTACGAGCAGTACTTC
CASSSREGRFSSYEQYF
>TRBV7-6|TRBJ2-3|TRBD1|once
TGTGCCAGCAGCTTAGGTTGGGACAGAAGCACAGATACGCAGTATTTT
CASSLGWDRSTDTQYF
>TRBV11-3|TRBJ2-5|-|-
TGTGCCAGCAGCTTAGGACGGGGAGTCCAAGAGACCCAGTACTTC
CASSLGRGVQETQYF
>TRBV5-8|TRBJ1-4|-|-
TGTGCCAGCAGGTTCTCGGGAACAACTAATGAAAAACTGTTTTTT
CASRFSGTTNEKLFF
>TRBV28|TRBJ2-1|TRBD1|-
TGTGCCACTGCGACAGGGCTCTCGGTCAATGAGCAGTTCTTC
CATATGLSVNEQFF
>TRBV19|TRBJ1-1|TRBD1|-
TGTGCCAGTAGTGGGACAGGTCCGAACACTGAAGCTTTCTTT
CASSGTGPNTEAFF
>TRBV12-3/TRBV12-4|TRBJ2-4|-|-
TGTGCCAGCAGTTTCGAGGCCAAAAACATTCAGTACTTC
CASSFEAKNIQYF
>TRBV5-6|TRBJ2-3|TRBD2|-
TGTGCCAGCAGCCTTCGGACTAGCGGGACCCGGTTGTGGTATTTT
CASSLRTSGTRLWYF
>TRBV4-2|TRBJ2-7|-|-
TGTGCCAGCAGCCGCCAGACAGAGACCTACGAGCAGTACTTC
CASSRQTETYEQYF
>TRBV19|TRBJ1-5|-|few
TGTGCCAGTAGTATTGGGCACGGGAGGCCCCAGCATTTT
CASSIGHGRPQHF
>TRBV3-1/TRBV3-2|TRBJ1-1|-|few
TGTGCCAGCAGCCAAGCCCGCGTAGCTTTCTTT
CASSQARVAFF
>TRBV11-2|TRBJ1-2|-|-
TGTGCCAGCAGCAAAGGGCAGGGTAACTATGGCTACACCTTC
CASSKGQGNYGYTF
>TRBV23-1|TRBJ2-4|TRBD1|once
TGCGCCAGCAGTCCCGACAGGGGATCAACAGCCAAAAACATTCAGTACTTC
CASSPDRGSTAKNIQYF
>TRBV12-5|TRBJ2-3|TRBD2|once
TGTGCTAGCACACTAGCGGGGGGCGGCACAGATACGCAGTATTTT
CASTLAGGGTDTQYF
>TRBV12-3/TRBV12-4|TRBJ1-2|TRBD1|-
TGTGCCAGCAGTCCGGGGACAGGGTTCGGCTACACCTTC
CASSPGTGFGYTF
>TRBV7-8|TRBJ2-3|-|-
TGTGCCAGCAGCTTAGTCGGCAGGGTCATGGTAGATACGCAGTATTTT
CASSLVGRVMVDTQYF
>TRBV18|TRBJ1-3|-|-
TGTGCCAGCTCACCACCTGACAGTATTGGAAACACCATATATTTT
CASSPPDSIGNTIYF
>TRBV18|TRBJ2-1|-|-
TGTGCCAGCTCACCATCGACAGGTACCTCCTACAATGAGCAGTTCTTC
CASSPSTGTSYNEQFF
>TRBV18|TRBJ2-7|TRBD1|few
TGTGCCAGCTCACCGGGACAGAGCTACTACGAGCAGTACTTC
CASSPGQSYYEQYF
>TRBV5-1|TRBJ1-4|-|-
TGCGCCAGCAGCTTGGCCGGGGCAACTAATGAAAAACTGTTTTTT
CASSLAGATNEKLFF
>TRBV10-2|TRBJ1-2|-|-
TGCGCCAGCAGTACTGGGGACTATGACTACACCTTC
CASSTGDYDYTF
>TRBV5-1|TRBJ1-1|TRBD1|-
TGCGCCAGCAGCAAAGACAGGGCGGGTGTCACTGAAGCTTTCTTT
CASSKDRAGVTEAFF
>TRBV18|TRBJ2-7|-|-
TGTGCCAGCTCACCAACGGCCTACGAGCAGTACTTC
CASSPTAYEQYF
>TRBV7-9|TRBJ2-7|TRBD1|-
TGTGCCAGCAGCTCCACAGGGGGCGCTGTATACGAGCAGTACTTC
CASSSTGGAVYEQYF
>TRBV30|TRBJ2-1|TRBD2|few
TGTGCCTGGAGTGCCTCTGGGGGGGGTGAGCAGTTCTTC
CAWSASGGGEQFF
>TRBV25-1|TRBJ2-5|-|-
TGTGCCAGCAGTGAATTCCGGGCAGGGATAGAGACCCAGTACTTC
CASSEFRAGIETQYF
>TRBV30|TRBJ2-7|-|-
TGTGCCTGGAGTGGGGCTATCTACGAGCAGTACTTC
CAWSGAIYEQYF
>TRBV2|TRBJ2-1|-|-
TGTGCCAGCAGTGAAACGGGACTTAGGGCAGGTGAGCAGTTCTTC
CASSETGLRAGEQFF
>TRBV6-2/TRBV6-3|TRBJ1-1|-|-
TGTGCCAGCAGCCGCCCTCCGGGGACTGAAGCTTTCTTT
CASSRPPGTEAFF
>TRBV5-6|TRBJ2-1|-|-
TGTGCCAGCAGCTTGGATCTACTCTACAATGAGCAGTTCTTC
CASSLDLLYNEQFF
>TRBV7-8|TRBJ1-5|TRBD1|-
TGTGCCAGCAGCTTAGAGGTCCAACAGGGGGCGAGGGGGCAGCCCCAGCATTTT
CASSLEVQQGARGQPQHF
>TRBV28|TRBJ2-1|TRBD2|-
TGTGCCAGCAAACTAGCGGGAGACGGTGAGCAGTTCTTC
CASKLAGDGEQFF
>TRBV7-2|TRBJ2-7|-|-
TGTGCCAGCAGCTTAACCTCGACTAGGCAGCCTACCTACGAGCAGTACTTC
CASSLTSTRQPTYEQYF
>TRBV7-9|TRBJ2-4|TRBD1|-
TGTGCCAGCAGCTTAGGGGACAGGGGTAGAGACATTCAGTACTTC
CASSLGDRGRDIQYF
>TRBV3-1/TRBV3-2|TRBJ2-4|TRBD2|-
TGTGCCAGCAGCCAAGATATGGCGGGAGGCGGTCCCCAAAACATTCAGTACTTC
CASSQDMAGGGPQNIQYF